A selection of T cell receptor beta chains follows, all from one sample in a study of PD-1 blockade in classical Hodgkin lymphoma. TCRdb's table, derived via immunoSEQ multiplex PCR, lists solely in-frame clones and lacks some. The table records 47,000 or so clones, around 90% of them present only once. Sequences were obtained from peripheral blood mononuclear cells (PBMCs). The receptor set was obtained from a human donor with classical Hodgkin lymphoma. Both conserved end residues are part of each CDR3.

>TRBV4-1
CASSQDNVYNEQFF
>TRBV6-5
CASSPGQGSTEAFF
>TRBV28
CASSLTATQYF
>TRBV28
CASSLRTDTQYF
>TRBV7-8
CASSLTEGGYEQYF
>TRBV27
CASGPPGAGTYNEQFF
>TRBV29-1
CSVGQGLLGAFF
>TRBV7-2
CASSFNTVGVGYTF
>TRBV2
CASSTRASDTF
>TRBV7-9
CASSPNLAEGTDTQYF
>TRBV7-9
CASSLSIETQYF
>TRBV5-8
CASSLGLAGGREETQYF
>TRBV29-1
CSVSGGRLLSTDTQYF
>TRBV18
CASKNRGGQPQHF
>TRBV28
CASSLGLQGATGEQFF
>TRBV5-1
CASSLDGSVTQYF
>TRBV7-3
CASSSLAGGNTGELFF
>TRBV19
CASSSRTGRSTGYTF
>TRBV11-3
CANPRAGSSYEQYF
>TRBV19
CASPGVGPGELFF
>TRBV7-9
CASSLGRGHNYGYTF
>TRBV5-1
CASRRAVVAEAFF
>TRBV11-3
CASSTIQGQETQYF
>TRBV15
CATSRVLGSEQFF
>TRBV6-6
CASSPPQWGNNQPQHF
>TRBV6-1
CASSGRGGLYEQYF
>TRBV29-1
CSVEGGRDLTEAFF
>TRBV2
CASSEEQGLHEQYF
>TRBV7-6
CASLPKGSPGELFF
>TRBV28
CASSPLGMISGANVLTF
>TRBV5-1
CASSFDSGTDGELFF
>TRBV11-2
CASTDSLGNYGYTF
>TRBV5-8
CASSRRDVGNTIYF
>TRBV5-1
CASSLELAGEDEQFF
>TRBV6-4
CARARGRDGYSNQPQHF
>TRBV7-9
CASSLKGVGGNTEAFF
>TRBV15
CATSRDRSRSGNTIYF
>TRBV2
CASSAGPQETQYF
>TRBV9
CASSVTDANTGELFF